The 20 T cell receptor beta chains in this list originate from one sample, sequenced in a study of T-cell memory formation after mild COVID-19. TCRdb re-called the 5' RACE reads through MiXCR, storing one row per CDR3 protein. The table lists 400,000 or so distinct CDR3 sequences, around a fifth of them singletons. The sample comprised PBMCs or a T cell subset sorted from them (not recorded which). The receptors shown here come from an adult woman who had mild COVID-19 (a few samples of this study predate the infection). Cell type and time point are not known.

This clonotype has only a few counts. V and J are TRBV5-5 and TRBJ1-2; D not resolved. Germline-derived CDR1 and CDR2 are SGHKS and YYEKEE (reference sequence). V lost 4 bases, J lost 4 bases, and 11 bases lay in between. The CDR3 has 13 residues. The CDR3 DNA reads as TGTGCCAGCAGCATTCGGGGAAGCTATGGCTACACCTTC. It encodes CASSIRGSYGYTF.

This chain links TRBV12-3 or TRBV12-4 with TRBJ1-6; tentatively, D is TRBD1 (5 bases). The CDR3 consists of 16 residues. V was shortened by 4 bases and J by 2 bases, with 12 bases between the two germline ends. The CDR3 DNA is TGTGCCAGCAGTTCGGCCAGGGAGGCCTATAATTCACCCCTCCACTTT. Translating it yields CASSSAREAYNSPLHF.

This clonotype has just one count. The chain employs TRBV7-2 and TRBJ2-3; 7 nucleotides align to TRBD2. The V and J ends lost 4 bases and 1 base, in that order; junction bases with no gene match: 5. CDR3 size: 15 residues. Per the germline V gene, CDR1 is SGHTA and CDR2 is FQGNSA. CDR3 protein: CASSSPSGGTDTQYF. The DNA of the CDR3 is TGTGCCAGCAGCTCACCAAGCGGGGGCACAGATACGCAGTATTTT.

This clonotype was found a few times. The rearrangement uses TRBV7-9 and TRBJ1-2, with a tentative D call TRBD1 (5 bases). Germline V gene lookup returns CDR1 SEHNR and CDR2 FQNEAQ (reference sequence). The CDR3 sequence is 14 residues long. The germline V and J ends were trimmed by 3 bases and 6 bases, with 14 bases remaining between them. The CDR3 loop reads CASSFGTASNGYTF. Written as DNA, the CDR3 is TGTGCCAGCAGCTTTGGGACGGCTTCGAATGGCTACACCTTC.

V usage is TRBV27 and J usage is TRBJ1-2; 9 nucleotides line up with TRBD1. Trimming removed 6 bases from V and 7 bases from J; junction bases left unmatched: 3. Germline CDR1 reads MNHEY; CDR2 reads SMNVEV (reference sequence). This CDR3 spans 12 amino acids. CDR3 loop: CASRGQGSGYTF. CDR3 coding DNA: TGTGCCAGCAGGGGACAGGGCTCTGGCTACACCTTC.

The V and J genes are TRBV20-1 and TRBJ2-4; D not resolved. Trimming removed 6 bases at V and 4 bases at J, with 7 bases between. Germline assignment: CDR1 DFQATT and CDR2 SNEGSKA (reference sequence). This CDR3 comprises 11 residues. The CDR3: CSAPEKNIQYF. CDR3 in DNA: TGCAGTGCGCCAGAAAAAAACATTCAGTACTTC.

This clonotype has more than one count but fewer than ten. The gene calls are TRBV18 and TRBJ1-4; TRBD1 might be the D (5 bases). The V gene lost 8 bases and the J gene lost 5 bases, with 15 bases spanning the gap. This CDR3 region has 14 residues. Germline CDR1 and CDR2: KGHSH and LQKENI. CDR3 sequence reads: CASQPLGGNEKLFF. The CDR3, as DNA: TGTGCCAGCCAACCTCTCGGGGGGAATGAAAAACTGTTTTTT.

This clonotype has more than one count but fewer than ten. The chain joins TRBV9 to TRBJ1-1; 8 bases line up with TRBD1. J gave up 6 bases and V 4 bases, and 11 bases lay outside the gene matches. The CDR3 length is 15 residues. The germline CDR1 and CDR2 sequences are SGDLS and YYNGEE. The DNA for the CDR3 is TGTGCCAGCAGCTTGACCGGGACAGGAGGCTCTGAAGCTTTCTTT. Protein product: CASSLTGTGGSEAFF.

This clonotype was counted a few times. The rearrangement joins TRBV11-1 to TRBJ2-7; TRBD1 agrees at 9 bases. Germline V gives CDR1 SGHAT, CDR2 FQDESV (reference sequence). V shed 4 bases and J 3 bases; nucleotides not matched to a gene: 4. The CDR3 is 14 amino acids. The CDR3 sequence: CASSWGQGVYEQYF. The DNA of the CDR3 is TGTGCCAGCAGCTGGGGACAGGGAGTCTACGAGCAGTACTTC. The full variable domain, in which reference TRBV11-1 and TRBJ2-7 provide the parts outside the CDR3, is EAEVAQSPRYKITEKSQAVAFWCDPISGHATLYWYRQILGQGPELLVQFQDESVVDDSQLPKDRFSAERLKGVDSTLKIQPAELGDSAMYLCASSWGQGVYEQYFGPGTRLTVT.

A few counts support this clonotype. The rearrangement links TRBV18 to TRBJ1-1; the D gene is possibly TRBD1 (6 bases). Trimming took 3 bases from V and 0 from J, leaving 11 bases between them. The CDR3 runs to 15 residues. Germline V gene sequence: CDR1 KGHSH, CDR2 LQKENI. The DNA of the CDR3 is TGTGCCAGCTCACCGAGGACAGCATTGAACACTGAAGCTTTCTTT. Translating it yields CASSPRTALNTEAFF.

This clonotype was picked up many times. This chain uses TRBV18 with TRBJ2-7; D may match TRBD1 or TRBD2 (5 bases each). CDR1 and CDR2 (germline): KGHSH, LQKENI. The CDR3 extends over 16 amino acids. V gave up 3 bases and J gave up 4 bases, with 19 bases separating them. The CDR3: CASSPPGTGALYEQYF. The CDR3 region has the DNA TGTGCCAGCTCACCGCCCGGGACCGGGGCTTTATACGAGCAGTACTTC.

The chain couples TRBV2 to TRBJ1-1, with TRBD1 as a possible D gene (5 bases). The germline V gene has CDR1 SNHLY and CDR2 FYNNEI. The CDR3 has 12 amino acids. With 6 bases removed from V and 10 bases from J, the gap between germline ends came to 15 bases. CDR3 amino acids: CASSAQALGAFF. The CDR3 region has the DNA TGTGCCAGCAGCGCACAGGCGCTGGGAGCTTTCTTT.

This clonotype was found a few times. The chain combines TRBV25-1 with TRBJ1-1; the D gene is possibly TRBD1 (6 bases). CDR3 length: 13 amino acids. Germline V gives CDR1 MGHDK, CDR2 SYGVNS. V gave up 4 bases and J gave up 5 bases, with 11 bases separating them. DNA of the CDR3: TGTGCCAGCAGTGTCACAGGGACGACTGAAGCTTTCTTT. It encodes CASSVTGTTEAFF.

The chain has TRBV11-3 and TRBJ2-7; D remains ambiguous. Trimming stripped 5 bases from V and 0 bases from J, with 17 bases between. CDR3 length: 16 amino acids. Germline CDR1 is SGHNT and CDR2 is YENEEA. The CDR3 DNA reads TGTGCCAGCAGCCCGCGCGGATGGAGAAACTCCTACGAGCAGTACTTC. As protein: CASSPRGWRNSYEQYF. Full variable domain (outside the CDR3, taken from reference TRBV11-3 and TRBJ2-7): EAGVVQSPRYKIIEKKQPVAFWCNPISGHNTLYWYLQNLGQGPELLIRYENEEAVDDSQLPKDRFSAERLKGVDSTLKIQPAELGDSAVYLCASSPRGWRNSYEQYFGPGTRLTVT.

V is TRBV6-4 and J is TRBJ2-1; 10 nucleotides line up with TRBD2. Trimming removed 11 bases from V and 9 bases from J; junction bases left unmatched: 10. This CDR3 comprises 13 residues. Germline V gene sequence: CDR1 MRHNA, CDR2 SNTAGT. CDR3 bases: TGTGCCGGACCAAGCGGGAGGGCCTGTGAGCAGTTCTTC. Encoded protein: CAGPSGRACEQFF.

This chain joins TRBV24-1 and TRBJ2-2, with 7 bases that match TRBD1. V shed 9 bases and J 0 bases; nucleotides not matched to a gene: 3. Germline CDR1 KGHDR, CDR2 SFDVKD. The CDR3 is made up of 14 amino acids. The CDR3 reads CATGDSANTGELFF. The CDR3 DNA is TGTGCCACCGGGGACAGCGCGAACACCGGGGAGCTGTTTTTT.

This clonotype was observed a handful of times. The chain carries TRBV25-1 and TRBJ2-7; 9 nucleotides match TRBD1. In germline, CDR1 is MGHDK, CDR2 SYGVNS. V gave up 3 bases and J gave up 6 bases; unmatched junction bases: 9. This CDR3 contains 15 residues. The CDR3 coding sequence is TGTGCCAGCAGTGATCCGGGACAGGGTTGGTTCGAGCAGTACTTC. It yields the protein CASSDPGQGWFEQYF.

This clonotype was picked up a small number of times. This sequence joins TRBV7-9 and TRBJ1-1; 8 bases match TRBD1. Trimming took 1 base from V and 5 from J; bases not matched to a gene: 6. The CDR3 spans 15 residues. Germline V gives CDR1 SEHNR, CDR2 FQNEAQ (reference sequence). The CDR3 is CASSLEQGVRTEAFF. CDR3 nucleotides: TGTGCCAGCAGCTTAGAACAGGGGGTTCGTACTGAAGCTTTCTTT.

About this clonotype: The germline gene is not matched at one end of the junction; a read error may be the cause. The V and J genes are TRBV29-1 and TRBJ1-2; the D is unclear. The CDR3 has 17 residues. Germline lookup yields CDR1 SQVTM and CDR2 ANQGSEA. CDR3 sequence (DNA): TGCAGCGTTGAAGATGTGCCGGGTGCGTTTCCTAAGTATGGCTACACCTTC. Translation: CSVEDVPGAFPKYGYTF.

This chain uses TRBV5-6 with TRBJ2-3, with D hard to call. Germline V CDR1 and CDR2: SGHDT, YYEEEE. V was trimmed by 4 bases and J by 4 bases, leaving 19 bases between them. This CDR3 comprises 16 residues. The CDR3 loop reads CASSDPPQTFSDTQYF. DNA for the CDR3: TGTGCCAGCAGCGACCCTCCCCAGACTTTTTCAGATACGCAGTATTTT.